This T cell receptor beta chain stems from a study of early stage breast cancer tumors. On the study more broadly: Of roughly 17 invasive breast tumors, about a dozen were hormone receptor-positive, HER2-negative.

Notes on this clone: Its antigen is not identified.

The germline V gene encodes CDR1 MDHEN and CDR2 SYDVKM. The CDR3 totals 14 residues. Trimming removed 2 bases from V and 3 bases from J, with 11 bases in between. Sequencing used immunoSEQ multiplex PCR; TCRdb keeps in-frame clones, though not all of them. There are over 8,500 clones in the sample; around two thirds occur only once, and roughly a fifth lies in the top ten. Overall study findings and caveats: Most shared enriched TCRB sequences were commonly generated ones.

Specimen: breast tumor tissue. The chain links TRBV28 to TRBJ2-7; tentative D call: TRBD2 (6 bases). This clonotype was obtained from a person aged 35-55 years with breast cancer. CDR3 DNA sequence: TGTGCCAGCAGTTTAAATAGGGGACTCTACGAGCAGTACTTC. Its translation is CASSLNRGLYEQYF.